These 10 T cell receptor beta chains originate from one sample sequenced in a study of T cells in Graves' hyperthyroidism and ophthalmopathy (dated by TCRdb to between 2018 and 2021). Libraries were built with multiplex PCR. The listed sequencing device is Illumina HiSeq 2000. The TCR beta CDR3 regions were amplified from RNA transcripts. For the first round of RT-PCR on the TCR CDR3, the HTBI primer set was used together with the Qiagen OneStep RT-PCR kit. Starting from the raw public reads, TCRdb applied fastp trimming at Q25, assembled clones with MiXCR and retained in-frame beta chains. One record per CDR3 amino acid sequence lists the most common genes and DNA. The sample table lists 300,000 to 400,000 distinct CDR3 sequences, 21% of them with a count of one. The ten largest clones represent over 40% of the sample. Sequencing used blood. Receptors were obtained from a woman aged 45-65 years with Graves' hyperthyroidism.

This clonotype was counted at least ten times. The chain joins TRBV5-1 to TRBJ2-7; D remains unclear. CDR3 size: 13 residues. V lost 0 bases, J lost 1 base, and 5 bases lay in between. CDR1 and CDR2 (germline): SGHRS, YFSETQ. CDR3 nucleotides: TGCGCCAGCAGCTTGGAGGTGTCCTACGAGCAGTACTTC. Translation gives CASSLEVSYEQYF.

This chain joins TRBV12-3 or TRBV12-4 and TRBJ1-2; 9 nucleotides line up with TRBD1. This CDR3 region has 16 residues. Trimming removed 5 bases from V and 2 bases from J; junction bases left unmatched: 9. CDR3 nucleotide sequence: TGTGCCAGCAGTCGCGCCGACAGGGGGAGAAACTATGGCTACACCTTC. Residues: CASSRADRGRNYGYTF.

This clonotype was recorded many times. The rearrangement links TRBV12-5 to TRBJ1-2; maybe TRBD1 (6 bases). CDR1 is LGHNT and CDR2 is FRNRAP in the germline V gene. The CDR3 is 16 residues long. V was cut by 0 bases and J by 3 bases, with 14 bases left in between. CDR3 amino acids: CASGLVLPRQDYGYTF. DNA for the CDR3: TGTGCTAGTGGTTTGGTACTCCCACGACAGGACTATGGCTACACCTTC.

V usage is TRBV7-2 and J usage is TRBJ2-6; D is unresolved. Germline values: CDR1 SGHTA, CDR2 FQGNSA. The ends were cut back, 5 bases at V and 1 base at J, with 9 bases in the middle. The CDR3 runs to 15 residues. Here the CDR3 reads CASSNPKSGANVLTF. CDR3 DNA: TGTGCCAGCAGCAACCCTAAATCTGGGGCCAACGTCCTGACTTTC.

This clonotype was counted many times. The CDR3 DNA reads as TGTGCCTGGAGTTACAGCGGGACCACAGATACGCAGTATTTT. This translates into CAWSYSGTTDTQYF. The gene calls are TRBV30 and TRBJ2-3; 7 positions match TRBD2. The CDR3 spans 14 residues. The J segment lost 2 bases and the V segment lost 2 bases, leaving 4 bases of the junction unmatched. CDR1 is GTSNPN, CDR2 SVGIG, per germline (reference sequence). Combining the CDR3 with reference TRBV30 and TRBJ2-3 gives the whole variable domain SQTIHQWPATLVQPVGSPLSLECTVEGTSNPNLYWYRQAAGRGLQLLFYSVGIGQISSEVPQNLSASRPQDRQFILSSKKLLLSDSGFYLCAWSYSGTTDTQYFGPGTRLTVL.

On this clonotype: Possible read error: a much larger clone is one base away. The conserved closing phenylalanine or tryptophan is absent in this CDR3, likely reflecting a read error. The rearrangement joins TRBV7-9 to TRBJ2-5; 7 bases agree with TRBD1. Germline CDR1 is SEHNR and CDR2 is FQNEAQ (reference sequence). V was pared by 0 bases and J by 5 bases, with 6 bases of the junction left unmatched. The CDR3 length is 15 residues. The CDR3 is CASSLAKGAWETQYS. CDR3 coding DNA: TGTGCCAGCAGCTTAGCGAAGGGGGCGTGGGAGACCCAGTACTCC.

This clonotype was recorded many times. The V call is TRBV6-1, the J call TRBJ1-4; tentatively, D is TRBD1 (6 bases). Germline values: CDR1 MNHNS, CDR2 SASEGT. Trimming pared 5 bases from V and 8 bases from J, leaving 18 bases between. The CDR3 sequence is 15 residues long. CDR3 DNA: TGTGCCAGCAGTAACCTTCAGGGGAGGAAGGAAAAACTGTTTTTT. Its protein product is CASSNLQGRKEKLFF.

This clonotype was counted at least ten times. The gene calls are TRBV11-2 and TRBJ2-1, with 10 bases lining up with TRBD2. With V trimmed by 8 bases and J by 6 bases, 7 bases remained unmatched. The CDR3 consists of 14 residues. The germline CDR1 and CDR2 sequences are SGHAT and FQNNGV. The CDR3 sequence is CASPAGGPGNEQFF. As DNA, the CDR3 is TGTGCCAGCCCAGCGGGGGGGCCCGGCAATGAGCAGTTCTTC.

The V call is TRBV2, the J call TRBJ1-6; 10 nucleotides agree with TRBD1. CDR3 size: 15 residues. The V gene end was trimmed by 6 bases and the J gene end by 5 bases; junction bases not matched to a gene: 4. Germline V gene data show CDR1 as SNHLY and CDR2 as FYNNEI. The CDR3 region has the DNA TGTGCCAGCAGCCGCGGGACAGGGGATAATTCACCCCTCCACTTT. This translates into CASSRGTGDNSPLHF.

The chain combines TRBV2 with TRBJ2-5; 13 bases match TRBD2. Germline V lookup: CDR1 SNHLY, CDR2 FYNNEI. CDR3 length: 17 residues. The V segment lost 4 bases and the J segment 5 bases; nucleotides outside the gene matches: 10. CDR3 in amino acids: CASSAGLAGALRETQYF. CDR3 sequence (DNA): TGTGCCAGCAGTGCCGGACTAGCGGGAGCTTTGCGGGAGACCCAGTACTTC. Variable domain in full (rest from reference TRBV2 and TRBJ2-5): EPEVTQTPSHQVTQMGQEVILRCVPISNHLYFYWYRQILGQKVEFLVSFYNNEISEKSEIFDDQFSVERPDGSNFTLKIRSTKLEDSAMYFCASSAGLAGALRETQYFGPGTRLLVL.